This TCR beta chain is from a study of blood T cells in healthy people across ages. This CDR3 spans 15 amino acids. From germline, CDR1 is SGHTA and CDR2 FQGNSA. This clonotype was observed a few times. Its target is unknown. Study results and caveats: Fewer expanded clones and more diversity marked long-lived versus aged donors. Naive T cell percentage by flow cytometry tracked strongly with beta diversity.

A J-beta primer mix and a sample-barcoded 5' primer were used in a second PCR of about 7 to 12 cycles. MiXCR, applied by TCRdb to the 5' RACE reads, yields one record per CDR3 protein. The data hold some 760,000 distinct CDR3 sequences, with roughly 25% observed a single time. The sample was also reused in another study, on T cells of mothers and their children.

The clonotype comes from a boy between 10 and 17 years old in good health. Sample: blood. This sequence joins TRBV7-2 and TRBJ2-5; 8 bases are a match to TRBD2. The J call is in doubt because the DNA end fits TRBJ2-1 better. The CDR3 sequence is CASTRDGGAYNEQFF. The CDR3 coding sequence is TGTGCCAGCACCCGAGACGGGGGGGCCTACAATGAGCAGTTCTTC.